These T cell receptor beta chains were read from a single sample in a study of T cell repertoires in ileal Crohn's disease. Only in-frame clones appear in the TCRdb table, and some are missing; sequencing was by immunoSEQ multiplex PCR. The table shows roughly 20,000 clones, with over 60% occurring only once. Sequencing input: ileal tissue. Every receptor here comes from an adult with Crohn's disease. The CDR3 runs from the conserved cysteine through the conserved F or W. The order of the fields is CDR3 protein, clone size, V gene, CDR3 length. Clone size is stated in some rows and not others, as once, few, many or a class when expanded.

CDR3 protein: CASSEAAGGKSYEQYF
clone size: -
V gene: TRBV6-1
CDR3 length: 16

CDR3 protein: CSVEWDRGLYGYTF
clone size: -
V gene: TRBV29-1
CDR3 length: 14

CDR3 protein: CASSGLSNEQYF
clone size: -
V gene: TRBV6-1
CDR3 length: 12

CDR3 protein: CAWSRDSYGNTIYF
clone size: few
V gene: TRBV30
CDR3 length: 14

CDR3 protein: CASSPEGHAYYEQYF
clone size: -
V gene: TRBV5-1
CDR3 length: 15

CDR3 protein: CASSPRLDLLDTQYF
clone size: few
V gene: TRBV5-1
CDR3 length: 15

CDR3 protein: CASSRTGGVRETQYF
clone size: -
V gene: TRBV9
CDR3 length: 15

CDR3 protein: CASTPKGTGGGYNSPLHF
clone size: -
V gene: TRBV27
CDR3 length: 18

CDR3 protein: CASRRSGRAEGHTDTQYF
clone size: -
V gene: TRBV12-2
CDR3 length: 18

CDR3 protein: CAWSVLLVDEQFF
clone size: few
V gene: TRBV30
CDR3 length: 13

CDR3 protein: CAWSRQADGYTF
clone size: -
V gene: TRBV30
CDR3 length: 12

CDR3 protein: CSAQTGVSNQPQHF
clone size: -
V gene: TRBV29-1
CDR3 length: 14

CDR3 protein: CASSQAPDRGVLTDTQYF
clone size: -
V gene: TRBV4-2
CDR3 length: 18

CDR3 protein: CASSLGTGRVPNTEAFF
clone size: -
V gene: TRBV5-6
CDR3 length: 17

CDR3 protein: CASSLGKPDGKETQYF
clone size: -
V gene: TRBV5-1
CDR3 length: 16

CDR3 protein: CASSFSRTGLAGSEQFF
clone size: -
V gene: TRBV27
CDR3 length: 17

CDR3 protein: CASSIRTGGRGYTF
clone size: few
V gene: TRBV19
CDR3 length: 14

CDR3 protein: CASSESGHRIQPQHF
clone size: -
V gene: TRBV6-1
CDR3 length: 15